This entry describes one TCR beta chain. Original methodology: Nucleated cell number was recorded as an estimate derived from reference gene primer amplification. The data were produced by immunoSEQ multiplex PCR, yet TCRdb's version contains in-frame clones alone and is incomplete. V, J and clone size derive from that table, while D and trimming were established from the DNA sequence. The sample carries roughly 150,000 clones, under 90% recorded once. The CDR3 contains 15 residues. Looked up from germline, CDR1 is ENHRY and CDR2 is SYGVKD. V was clipped by 6 bases and J by 6 bases; unmatched bases: 13. This sample was taken from a study of blood T cell repertoires in COVID-19. Study details: Specimens from acute and convalescent COVID-19 originated in the United States, Italy and Spain.

This TCR derives from a man aged 55 to 70 who had recovered from COVID-19. Sequencing used PBMCs or T cells enriched from blood (not recorded which). The rearrangement joins TRBV10-3 to TRBJ1-2; 7 bases line up with TRBD1. The CDR3 region has the DNA TGTGCCATCAGCCATTCGTTACAGGGGTCGGATGGCTACACCTTC. Translation gives CAISHSLQGSDGYTF.